In this sample, the clone carrying this T cell receptor beta chain turned up many times. The antigen is unknown. The sample is drawn from a study of post-analysis software for immune sequencing data. Points from the study as a whole: Patients used about five TRBV segments, including TRBV5-6, TRBV5-1 and TRBV20-1, more often than controls. Controls significantly exceeded multiple sclerosis patients in normalized Chao1 diversity.

cDNA libraries for TCR beta contained unique molecular identifiers. One entry per CDR3 protein, called by TCRdb with MiXCR from the PCR reads. The table includes roughly 700,000 distinct CDR3 sequences, 30% detected once. Germline CDR1 is SGDLS and CDR2 is YYNGEE. Unmatched junction bases numbered 5, after V lost 0 bases and J lost 1 base. This CDR3 is built from 18 residues. Sample: blood. The rearrangement joins TRBV9 to TRBJ2-1, with TRBD2 matching 12 bases. This clonotype was obtained from a girl between 10 and 17 years old with multiple sclerosis. The CDR3 here is CASSVAGTSGLSYNEQFF. DNA of the CDR3: TGTGCCAGCAGCGTAGCCGGGACTAGCGGGCTATCCTACAATGAGCAGTTCTTC.